This T cell receptor beta chain is drawn from a study of identical twins. This clonotype was counted at least ten times. Trimming took off 8 bases at V and 2 bases at J, with 12 bases between the two ends. The length of the CDR3 is 13 residues. MiXCR was run by TCRdb on the 5' RACE reads, yielding one entry per CDR3 protein. The data hold under 900,000 distinct CDR3 sequences, with about 12% observed a single time. The sample was also linked to a second study, of yellow fever vaccine responses in identical twins.

V usage is TRBV12-3 or TRBV12-4 and J usage is TRBJ1-2; D gene ambiguous. The TCR sequence derives from a woman aged 18-29 years in good health. Sequenced input: PBMCs. The CDR3 DNA follows: TGTGCCAGCGGAGGCTTCACAAACTATGGCTACACCTTC. This codes for CASGGFTNYGYTF.